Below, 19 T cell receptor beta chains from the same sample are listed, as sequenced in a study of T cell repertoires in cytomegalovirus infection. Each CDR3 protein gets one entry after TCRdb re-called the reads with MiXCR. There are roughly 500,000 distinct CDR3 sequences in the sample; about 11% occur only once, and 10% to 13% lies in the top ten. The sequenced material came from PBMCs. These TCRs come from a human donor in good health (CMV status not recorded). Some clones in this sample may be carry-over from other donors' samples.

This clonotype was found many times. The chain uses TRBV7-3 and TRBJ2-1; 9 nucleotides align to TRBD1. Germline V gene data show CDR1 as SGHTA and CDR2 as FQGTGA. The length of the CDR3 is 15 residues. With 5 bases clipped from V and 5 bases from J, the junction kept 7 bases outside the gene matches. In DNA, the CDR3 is TGTGCCAGCAGCATAGACAGGGGGTCTGACAATGAGCAGTTCTTC. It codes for CASSIDRGSDNEQFF.

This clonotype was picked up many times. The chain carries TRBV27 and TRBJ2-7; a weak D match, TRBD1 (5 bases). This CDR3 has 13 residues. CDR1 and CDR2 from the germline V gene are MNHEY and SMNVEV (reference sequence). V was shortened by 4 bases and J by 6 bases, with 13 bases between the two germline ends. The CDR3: CASSSPGFPEQYF. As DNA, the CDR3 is TGTGCCAGCAGTTCTCCAGGGTTTCCCGAGCAGTACTTC.

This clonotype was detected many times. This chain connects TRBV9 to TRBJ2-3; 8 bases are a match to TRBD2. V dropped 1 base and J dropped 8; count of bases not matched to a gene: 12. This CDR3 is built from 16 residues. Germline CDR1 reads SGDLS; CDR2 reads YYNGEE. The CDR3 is CASSVMSGGGQTTQYF. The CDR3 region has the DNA TGTGCCAGCAGCGTAATGTCAGGCGGGGGGCAGACTACGCAGTATTTT.

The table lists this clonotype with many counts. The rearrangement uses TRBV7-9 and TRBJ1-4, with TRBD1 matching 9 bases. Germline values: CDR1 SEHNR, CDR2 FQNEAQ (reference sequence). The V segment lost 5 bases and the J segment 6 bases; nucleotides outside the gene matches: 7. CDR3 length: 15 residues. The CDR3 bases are TGTGCCAGCAGCCCCCGACAGGGGGGGGATGAAAAACTGTTTTTT. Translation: CASSPRQGGDEKLFF.

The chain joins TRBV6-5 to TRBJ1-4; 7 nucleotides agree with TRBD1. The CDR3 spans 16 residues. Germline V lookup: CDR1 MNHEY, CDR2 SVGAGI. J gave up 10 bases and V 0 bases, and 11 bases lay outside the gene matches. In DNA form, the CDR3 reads TGTGCCAGCAGTTACTCGACAGGGAAGTTTTTGGGAAAACTGTTTTTT. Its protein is CASSYSTGKFLGKLFF.

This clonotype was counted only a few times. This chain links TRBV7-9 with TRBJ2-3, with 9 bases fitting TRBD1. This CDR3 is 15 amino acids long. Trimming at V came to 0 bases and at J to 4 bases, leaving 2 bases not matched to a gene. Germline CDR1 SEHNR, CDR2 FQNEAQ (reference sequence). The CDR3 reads CASSLAGQGADTQYF. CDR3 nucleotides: TGTGCCAGCAGCTTAGCGGGACAGGGTGCAGATACGCAGTATTTT.

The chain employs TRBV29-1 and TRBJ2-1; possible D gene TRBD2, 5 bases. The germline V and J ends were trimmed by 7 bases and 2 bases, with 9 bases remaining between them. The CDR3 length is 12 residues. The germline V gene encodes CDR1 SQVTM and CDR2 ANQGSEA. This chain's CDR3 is CSAGAAYNEQFF. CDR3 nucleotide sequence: TGCAGCGCCGGAGCGGCCTACAATGAGCAGTTCTTC.

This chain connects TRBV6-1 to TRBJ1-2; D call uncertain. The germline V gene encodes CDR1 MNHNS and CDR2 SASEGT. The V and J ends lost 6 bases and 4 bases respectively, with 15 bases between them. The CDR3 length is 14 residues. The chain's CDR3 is CASSDSGGFYGYTF. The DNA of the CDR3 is TGTGCCAGCAGCGACTCAGGCGGATTCTATGGCTACACCTTC.

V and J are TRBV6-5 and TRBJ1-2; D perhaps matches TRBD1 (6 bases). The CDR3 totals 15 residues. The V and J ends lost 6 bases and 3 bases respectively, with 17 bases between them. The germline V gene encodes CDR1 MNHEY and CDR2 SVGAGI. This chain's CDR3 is CASRLTPGGYYGYTF. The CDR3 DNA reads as TGTGCCAGCAGATTAACCCCTGGGGGCTACTATGGCTACACCTTC.

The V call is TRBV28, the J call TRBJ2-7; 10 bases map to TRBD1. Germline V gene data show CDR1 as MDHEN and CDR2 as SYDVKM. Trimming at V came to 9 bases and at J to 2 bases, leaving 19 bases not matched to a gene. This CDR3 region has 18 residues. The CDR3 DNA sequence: TGTGCCAGTCCTCCGGGGACAGGGGAAACTAACGGTCCCTACGAGCAGTACTTC. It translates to CASPPGTGETNGPYEQYF.

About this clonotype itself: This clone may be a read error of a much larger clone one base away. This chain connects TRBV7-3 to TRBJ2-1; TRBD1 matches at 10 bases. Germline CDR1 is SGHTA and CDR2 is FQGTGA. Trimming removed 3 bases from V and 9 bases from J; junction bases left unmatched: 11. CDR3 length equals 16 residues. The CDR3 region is CASSFGTGDTAVEQFF. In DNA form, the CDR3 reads TGTGCCAGCAGCTTCGGGACAGGGGACACAGCGGTTGAGCAGTTCTTC. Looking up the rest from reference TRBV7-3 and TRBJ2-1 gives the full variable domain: GAGVSQTPSNKVTEKGKYVELRCDPISGHTALYWYRQSLGQGPEFLIYFQGTGAADDSGLPNDRFFAVRPEGSVSTLKIQRTERGDSAVYLCASSFGTGDTAVEQFFGPGTRLTVL.

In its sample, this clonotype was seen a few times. The CDR3 sequence: CASSPGDGELFF. As DNA, the CDR3 is TGTGCCAGCAGCCCGGGGGACGGGGAGCTGTTTTTT. The rearrangement joins TRBV7-9 to TRBJ2-2; a weak D match, TRBD2 (6 bases). With 5 bases removed from V and 7 bases from J, the gap between germline ends came to 8 bases. The CDR3 is 12 residues long. In germline, CDR1 is SEHNR, CDR2 FQNEAQ (reference sequence).

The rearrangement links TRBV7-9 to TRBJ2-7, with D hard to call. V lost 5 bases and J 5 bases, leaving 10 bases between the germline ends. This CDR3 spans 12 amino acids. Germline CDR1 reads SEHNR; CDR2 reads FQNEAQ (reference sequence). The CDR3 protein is CASSDWDNEQYF. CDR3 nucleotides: TGTGCCAGCAGCGATTGGGATAACGAGCAGTACTTC.

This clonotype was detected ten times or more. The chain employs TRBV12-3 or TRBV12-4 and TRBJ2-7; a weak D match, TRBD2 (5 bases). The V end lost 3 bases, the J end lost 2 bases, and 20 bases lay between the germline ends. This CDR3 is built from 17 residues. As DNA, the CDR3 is TGTGCCAGCAGTTTCTCTTCTCCGGGATCTGGGACCTACGAGCAGTACTTC. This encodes CASSFSSPGSGTYEQYF.

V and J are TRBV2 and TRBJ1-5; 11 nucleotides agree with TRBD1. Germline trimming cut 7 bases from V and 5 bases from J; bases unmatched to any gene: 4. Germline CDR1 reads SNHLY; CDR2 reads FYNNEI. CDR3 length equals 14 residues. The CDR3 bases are TGTGCCAGCACACCGGGACAGGGGGATCAGCCCCAGCATTTT. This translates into CASTPGQGDQPQHF.

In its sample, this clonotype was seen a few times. CDR3 coding DNA: TGTGCCAGCACCCTGACAGGAGATCCAACTAATGAAAAACTGTTTTTT. Amino acids: CASTLTGDPTNEKLFF. The chain uses TRBV3-1 and TRBJ1-4; D might be TRBD1 (6 bases). The CDR3 sequence is 16 residues long. The V end lost 7 bases, the J end lost 0 bases, and 15 bases lay between the germline ends. CDR1 is LGHDT and CDR2 is YNNKEL in the germline V gene (reference sequence).

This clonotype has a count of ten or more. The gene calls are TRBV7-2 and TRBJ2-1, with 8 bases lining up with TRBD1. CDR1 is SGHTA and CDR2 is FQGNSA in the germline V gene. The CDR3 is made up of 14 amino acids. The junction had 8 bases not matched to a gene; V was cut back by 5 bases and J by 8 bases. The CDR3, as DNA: TGTGCCAGCAGCGCCGGGACAGGAATGTATGAGCAGTTCTTC. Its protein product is CASSAGTGMYEQFF.

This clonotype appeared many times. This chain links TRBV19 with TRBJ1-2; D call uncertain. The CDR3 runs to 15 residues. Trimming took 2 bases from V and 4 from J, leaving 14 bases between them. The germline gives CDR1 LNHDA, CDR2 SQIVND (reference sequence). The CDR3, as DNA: TGTGCCAGTAGTATATCCCCCCCGGTTGGCTATGGCTACACCTTC. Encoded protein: CASSISPPVGYGYTF.

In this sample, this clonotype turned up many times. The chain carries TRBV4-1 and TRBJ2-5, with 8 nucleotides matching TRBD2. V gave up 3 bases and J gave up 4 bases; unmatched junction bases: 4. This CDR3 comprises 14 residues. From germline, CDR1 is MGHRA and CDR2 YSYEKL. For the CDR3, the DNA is TGCGCCAGCAGCCAGAGCGGGAGTTTAGAGACCCAGTACTTC. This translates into CASSQSGSLETQYF.